These T cell receptor beta chains were read from a single sample in a study of control samples from healthy donors and cancer patients. Measured with immunoSEQ multiplex PCR; TCRdb has only the in-frame clones, and not every one. Seen here are about 120,000 clones, approximately 90% observed once, and the top ten hold roughly 3.3%. Sequenced material: blood. These TCRs come from a man aged 35 to 55 in good health. Both conserved end residues are part of each CDR3. The D gene is left open where the match is weak. Not every row has a clone size; where given, it reads once, few, many or a size class.

J gene: TRBJ1-6; V gene: TRBV28; D gene: NA; clone size: NA; CDR3 protein: CASRLTLDSPLHF; CDR3 DNA: TGTGCCAGCAGGTTGACTTTGGATTCACCCCTCCACTTT
J gene: TRBJ2-5; V gene: TRBV9; D gene: TRBD2; clone size: NA; CDR3 protein: CASSVGSLAGAGETQYF; CDR3 DNA: TGTGCCAGCAGCGTAGGGTCTCTAGCGGGGGCGGGGGAGACCCAGTACTTC
J gene: TRBJ1-2; V gene: TRBV3-1/TRBV3-2; D gene: NA; clone size: NA; CDR3 protein: CASSQGFNDPNYGYTF; CDR3 DNA: TGTGCCAGCAGCCAAGGGTTCAACGATCCTAACTATGGCTACACCTTC
J gene: TRBJ2-2; V gene: TRBV7-9; D gene: TRBD1; clone size: NA; CDR3 protein: CASSSGGLGNTGELFF; CDR3 DNA: TGTGCCAGCAGCTCAGGGGGCCTGGGGAACACCGGGGAGCTGTTTTTT
J gene: TRBJ2-3; V gene: TRBV5-1; D gene: NA; clone size: NA; CDR3 protein: CASSYRDSTDTQYF; CDR3 DNA: TGCGCCAGCAGCTACCGGGACAGCACAGATACGCAGTATTTT
J gene: TRBJ2-3; V gene: TRBV7-2; D gene: NA; clone size: NA; CDR3 protein: CASSLAPAERQYF; CDR3 DNA: TGTGCCAGCAGCTTAGCCCCCGCGGAAAGGCAGTATTTT
J gene: TRBJ1-4; V gene: TRBV3-1/TRBV3-2; D gene: NA; clone size: few; CDR3 protein: CASSPLGEKLFF; CDR3 DNA: TGTGCCAGCAGCCCCCTCGGGGAAAAACTGTTTTTT
J gene: TRBJ1-4; V gene: TRBV27; D gene: NA; clone size: NA; CDR3 protein: CASSRAEGREKLFF; CDR3 DNA: TGTGCCAGCAGTCGGGCGGAGGGAAGGGAAAAACTGTTTTTT
J gene: TRBJ2-3; V gene: TRBV19; D gene: NA; clone size: NA; CDR3 protein: CARERSSATDTQYF; CDR3 DNA: TGTGCCAGGGAAAGGTCTAGCGCGACAGATACGCAGTATTTT
J gene: TRBJ2-7; V gene: TRBV19; D gene: TRBD1; clone size: NA; CDR3 protein: CASSNPGQVSYEQYF; CDR3 DNA: TGTGCCAGTAGTAACCCGGGACAGGTCAGCTACGAGCAGTACTTC
J gene: TRBJ2-3; V gene: TRBV4-1; D gene: NA; clone size: NA; CDR3 protein: CASSQAASTDTQYF; CDR3 DNA: TGCGCCAGCAGCCAGGCGGCTAGCACAGATACGCAGTATTTT
J gene: TRBJ1-1; V gene: TRBV11-2; D gene: NA; clone size: NA; CDR3 protein: CASSCRAGENTEAFF; CDR3 DNA: TGTGCCAGCAGTTGCCGCGCCGGCGAGAACACTGAAGCTTTCTTT
J gene: TRBJ1-2; V gene: TRBV5-4; D gene: TRBD1; clone size: few; CDR3 protein: CASSAEDRADGYTF; CDR3 DNA: TGTGCCAGCAGCGCAGAGGACAGGGCGGATGGCTACACCTTC
J gene: TRBJ1-5; V gene: TRBV19; D gene: NA; clone size: NA; CDR3 protein: CASTPAGNQPQHF; CDR3 DNA: TGTGCCAGTACTCCAGCGGGCAATCAGCCCCAGCATTTT
J gene: TRBJ1-1; V gene: TRBV12-3/TRBV12-4; D gene: NA; clone size: NA; CDR3 protein: CASSRDRKAFF; CDR3 DNA: TGTGCCAGCAGCCGTGACAGGAAAGCTTTCTTT
J gene: TRBJ2-7; V gene: TRBV9; D gene: NA; clone size: few; CDR3 protein: CASSPNRGTADEQYF; CDR3 DNA: TGTGCCAGCAGCCCCAACCGGGGGACAGCCGACGAGCAGTACTTC
J gene: TRBJ1-5; V gene: TRBV19; D gene: TRBD1; clone size: NA; CDR3 protein: CASSMRQGYEPGQPQHF; CDR3 DNA: TGTGCCAGTAGTATGCGACAGGGATATGAGCCTGGACAGCCCCAGCATTTT
J gene: TRBJ2-1; V gene: TRBV24-1; D gene: TRBD2; clone size: NA; CDR3 protein: CATSDLQAGDYNEQFF; CDR3 DNA: TGTGCCACCAGTGATTTGCAAGCGGGGGATTACAATGAGCAGTTCTTC
J gene: TRBJ2-1; V gene: TRBV30; D gene: TRBD2; clone size: NA; CDR3 protein: CAWKPPGTSGLHEQFF; CDR3 DNA: TGTGCCTGGAAACCTCCGGGGACTAGCGGGCTCCATGAGCAGTTCTTC
J gene: TRBJ1-2; V gene: TRBV12-5; D gene: TRBD1; clone size: NA; CDR3 protein: CASGLVNRGNYGYTF; CDR3 DNA: TGTGCTAGTGGTTTGGTAAACAGGGGAAACTATGGCTACACCTTC
J gene: TRBJ1-2; V gene: TRBV7-9; D gene: NA; clone size: NA; CDR3 protein: CASSLGSGVYGYTF; CDR3 DNA: TGTGCCAGCAGCTTAGGTTCAGGAGTCTATGGCTACACCTTC
J gene: TRBJ1-3; V gene: TRBV14; D gene: NA; clone size: NA; CDR3 protein: CASSQDSQLAGNTIYF; CDR3 DNA: TGTGCCAGCAGCCAAGATAGCCAACTCGCAGGAAACACCATATATTTT
J gene: TRBJ1-2; V gene: TRBV2; D gene: NA; clone size: NA; CDR3 protein: CASSDNGEDLYGYTF; CDR3 DNA: TGTGCCAGCAGTGACAACGGAGAAGACCTCTATGGCTACACCTTC
J gene: TRBJ2-7; V gene: TRBV5-1; D gene: NA; clone size: NA; CDR3 protein: CASSLEAHEQYF; CDR3 DNA: TGCGCCAGCAGCTTGGAGGCCCACGAGCAGTACTTC
J gene: TRBJ1-4; V gene: TRBV9; D gene: TRBD1; clone size: NA; CDR3 protein: CASSARDRGREKLFF; CDR3 DNA: TGTGCCAGCAGCGCCCGGGACAGGGGGAGAGAAAAACTGTTTTTT
J gene: TRBJ2-1; V gene: TRBV7-9; D gene: NA; clone size: NA; CDR3 protein: CASSAGVSSYNEQFF; CDR3 DNA: TGTGCCAGCAGCGCTGGGGTAAGCTCCTACAATGAGCAGTTCTTC
J gene: TRBJ1-3; V gene: TRBV4-1; D gene: NA; clone size: NA; CDR3 protein: CASSFDSLSGNTIYF; CDR3 DNA: TGCGCCAGCAGTTTCGACAGCCTCTCTGGAAACACCATATATTTT
J gene: TRBJ2-4; V gene: TRBV25-1; D gene: NA; clone size: NA; CDR3 protein: CASSEYGLGAAKNIQYF; CDR3 DNA: TGTGCCAGCAGTGAATATGGTCTGGGGGCGGCCAAAAACATTCAGTACTTC